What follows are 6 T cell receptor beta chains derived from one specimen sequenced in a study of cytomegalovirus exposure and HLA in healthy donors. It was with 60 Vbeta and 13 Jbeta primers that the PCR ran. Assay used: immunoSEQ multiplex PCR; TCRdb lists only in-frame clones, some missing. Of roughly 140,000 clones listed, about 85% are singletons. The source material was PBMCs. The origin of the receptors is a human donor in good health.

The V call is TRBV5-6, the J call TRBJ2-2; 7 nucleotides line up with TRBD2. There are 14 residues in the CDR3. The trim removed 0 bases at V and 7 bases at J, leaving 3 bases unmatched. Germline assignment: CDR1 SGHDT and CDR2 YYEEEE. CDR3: CASSLAWGGGELFF. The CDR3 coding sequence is TGTGCCAGCAGCTTGGCCTGGGGGGGCGGGGAGCTGTTTTTT.

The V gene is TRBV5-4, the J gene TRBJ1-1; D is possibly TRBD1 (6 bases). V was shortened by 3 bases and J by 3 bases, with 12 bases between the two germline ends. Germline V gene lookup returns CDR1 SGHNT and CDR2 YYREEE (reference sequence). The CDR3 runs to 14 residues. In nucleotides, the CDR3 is TGTGCCAGCAGCTACCCGTCAGGGGACACTGAAGCTTTCTTT. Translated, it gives CASSYPSGDTEAFF.

DNA of the CDR3: TGTGCCAGCTCACCCCTTTCGGGGTCTGGGGCCAACGTCCTGACTTTC. Translation gives CASSPLSGSGANVLTF. J is TRBJ2-6 and V is TRBV18, with TRBD2 as a possible D gene (5 bases). Germline V gives CDR1 KGHSH, CDR2 LQKENI. V lost 3 bases and J lost 1, with 10 bases in between. This CDR3 contains 16 residues.

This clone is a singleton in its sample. In DNA form, the CDR3 reads TGTGCCTGGAGTTCCCTGCGTGGGTTCGGGGGTTTGTACCAAGAGACCCAGTACTTC. It yields the protein CAWSSLRGFGGLYQETQYF. The V call is TRBV30, the J call TRBJ2-5; D possibly corresponds to TRBD2 (6 bases). The CDR3 has 19 amino acids. From germline, CDR1 is GTSNPN and CDR2 SVGIG (reference sequence). Trimming pared 2 bases from V and 0 bases from J, leaving 25 bases between.

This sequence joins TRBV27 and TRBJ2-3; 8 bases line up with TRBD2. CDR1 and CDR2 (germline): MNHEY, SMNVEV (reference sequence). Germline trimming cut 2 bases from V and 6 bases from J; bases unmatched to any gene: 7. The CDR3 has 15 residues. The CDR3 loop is CASSLLSGSTDTQYF. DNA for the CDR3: TGTGCCAGCAGTTTACTAAGCGGGAGTACCGATACGCAGTATTTT.

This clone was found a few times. This CDR3 is CASSQGQGFYEQYF. In DNA form, the CDR3 reads TGCGCCAGCAGCCAAGGACAGGGGTTCTACGAGCAGTACTTC. V usage is TRBV4-3 and J usage is TRBJ2-7; 8 bases align to TRBD1. Trimming cost V 1 base and J 3 bases; bases outside gene matches: 2. The CDR3 totals 14 residues. Germline V gene sequence: CDR1 LGHNA, CDR2 YSLEER.